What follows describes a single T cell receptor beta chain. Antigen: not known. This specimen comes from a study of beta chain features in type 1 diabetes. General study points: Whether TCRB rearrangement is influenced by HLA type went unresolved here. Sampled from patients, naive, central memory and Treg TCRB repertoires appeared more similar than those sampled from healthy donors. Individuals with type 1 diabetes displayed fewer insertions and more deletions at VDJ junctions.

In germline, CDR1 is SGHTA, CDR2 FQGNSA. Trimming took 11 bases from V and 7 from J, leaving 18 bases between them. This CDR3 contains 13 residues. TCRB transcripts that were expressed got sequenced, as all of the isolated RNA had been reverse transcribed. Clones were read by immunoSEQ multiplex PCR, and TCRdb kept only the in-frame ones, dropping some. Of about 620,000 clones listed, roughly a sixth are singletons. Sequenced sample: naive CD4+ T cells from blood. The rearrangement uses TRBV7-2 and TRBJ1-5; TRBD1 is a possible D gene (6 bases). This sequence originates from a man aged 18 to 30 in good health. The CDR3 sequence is CASKGEWGQPQHF. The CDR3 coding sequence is TGTGCCTCAAAGGGGGAATGGGGGCAGCCCCAGCATTTT.